These 16 T cell receptor beta chains came from one sample sequenced in a study of tumor-infiltrating lymphocytes in primary liver carcinoma. Unsorted bulk tissue, roughly 20-32 mg of it, served as the source for co-extraction of RNA and DNA. Using a constant-region primer together with ProtoScript II reverse transcriptase, TCR beta cDNA was made from roughly 520 ng of total RNA. Libraries of TCR beta came from three nested multiplex PCR rounds with slightly modified ARM-PCR. TRBV1-TRBV30 forward primers paired with a C-beta reverse primer were used in the first two PCR rounds, which ran around 10 cycles each. TCRdb recomputed calls from the multiplex PCR reads with MiXCR, one row per CDR3 protein. The sample carries 100,000 or so distinct CDR3 sequences, approximately 70% recorded once. Sequencing was done on a sample of liver tumor tissue from sampling region 2. Subset of the sample: tumor region T2, inferior pole. Receptors originate from a woman in her sixties or seventies with primary liver carcinoma and hepatitis B virus infection.

This clonotype appeared many times. V is TRBV28 and J is TRBJ1-1; 8 positions agree with TRBD1. Germline CDR1 and CDR2: MDHEN and SYDVKM. V dropped 4 bases and J dropped 1; count of bases not matched to a gene: 5. The CDR3 contains 15 residues. For the CDR3, the DNA is TGTGCCAGCAGTTCAACCGGGACAGGGAACACTGAAGCTTTCTTT. Amino acids: CASSSTGTGNTEAFF. Filled out from reference TRBV28 and TRBJ1-1, the complete variable domain reads DVKVTQSSRYLVKRTGEKVFLECVQDMDHENMFWYRQDPGLGLRLIYFSYDVKMKEKGDIPEGYSVSREKKERFSLILESASTNQTSMYLCASSSTGTGNTEAFFGQGTRLTVV.

The V call is TRBV29-1, the J call TRBJ2-7; 7 nucleotides agree with TRBD1. V trimming: 6 bases; J trimming: 4 bases; junction bases outside the gene matches: 12. CDR1 and CDR2 (germline): SQVTM, ANQGSEA. The CDR3 sequence is 14 residues long. CDR3 sequence: CSVTRTGGSYEQYF. DNA for the CDR3: TGCAGCGTAACTCGGACAGGAGGCTCATACGAGCAGTACTTC.

As to this clonotype: The junction and the germline gene differ at one end; a read error may be behind it. The V and J genes are TRBV6-5 and TRBJ1-6, with 7 bases matching TRBD1. The CDR3 contains 18 residues. Germline CDR1 is MNHEY and CDR2 is SVGAGI. The CDR3 nucleotides read TGTGCCAGCAGTTACTGGGAGGGCAGGGGGTCTTATAATTCAGCCCTCCACTTT. This encodes CASSYWEGRGSYNSALHF.

This clonotype occurred many times. V is TRBV29-1 and J is TRBJ2-5; TRBD1 aligns across 9 bases. Trimming cost V 7 bases and J 5 bases; bases outside gene matches: 2. The CDR3 totals 11 residues. Germline V gene data show CDR1 as SQVTM and CDR2 as ANQGSEA. For the CDR3, the DNA is TGCAGCGGCGGGACAGGGGAGACCCAGTACTTC. Translating gives CSGGTGETQYF.

With regard to this clonotype: At one boundary the junction diverges from the germline segment, which might be a read error. The rearrangement joins TRBV6-5 to TRBJ2-7; 7 bases match TRBD1. Germline V lookup: CDR1 MNHEY, CDR2 SVGAGI. The CDR3 is made up of 16 amino acids. The CDR3 loop reads CASRARRQGGGYEQCF. CDR3 in DNA: TGTGCCAGCAGAGCCCGCCGACAGGGTGGCGGCTACGAGCAGTGCTTT.

This rearrangement joins TRBV28 to TRBJ2-5; D is perhaps TRBD2 (6 bases). Germline V CDR1 and CDR2: MDHEN, SYDVKM. Trimming took off 7 bases at V and 4 bases at J, with 19 bases between the two ends. This CDR3 region has 15 residues. CDR3 in DNA: TGTGCCAGCACTTCCCGACGGGAGCCCCGAGAGACCCAGTACTTC. It codes for CASTSRREPRETQYF. Full variable domain (remainder filled in from reference TRBV28 and TRBJ2-5): DVKVTQSSRYLVKRTGEKVFLECVQDMDHENMFWYRQDPGLGLRLIYFSYDVKMKEKGDIPEGYSVSREKKERFSLILESASTNQTSMYLCASTSRREPRETQYFGPGTRLLVL.

A remark on this clonotype: An end of the junction does not agree with germline; a read error may underlie this. The V and J genes are TRBV11-1 and TRBJ2-5; D is perhaps TRBD1 (6 bases). The germline gives CDR1 SGHAT, CDR2 FQDESV (reference sequence). The CDR3 consists of 15 residues. In nucleotides, the CDR3 is TGTGCCAACAGCCCCATGGGGGCCCAGAAGTTAGGCCAGTACTTC. Its translation is CANSPMGAQKLGQYF.

Points on this clonotype: As the CDR3 is not closed by the conserved phenylalanine or tryptophan, this likely results from a read error. The chain uses TRBV29-1 and TRBJ2-7, with TRBD2 matching 15 bases. J was trimmed by 6 bases and V by 7 bases; bases with no gene match: 7. This CDR3 comprises 14 residues. The germline V gene has CDR1 SQVTM and CDR2 ANQGSEA. CDR3 coding DNA: TGCAGCGCCGGACTAGCGGGAGGGCCGAGCGAGCAGTACCTC. Its protein is CSAGLAGGPSEQYL.

There are a few counts of this clonotype. The rearrangement uses TRBV28 and TRBJ2-5; no definite D call. The CDR3 runs 14 residues. The V and J ends lost 7 bases and 2 bases respectively, with 14 bases between them. Germline-derived CDR1 and CDR2 are MDHEN and SYDVKM. In DNA, the CDR3 is TGTGCCAGCACCGAAGACGGGCGACAAGAGACCCAGTACTTC. Translating gives CASTEDGRQETQYF.

There are many counts of this clonotype. The chain links TRBV29-1 to TRBJ2-6, with D hard to call. The CDR3 sequence is 13 residues long. Trimming shortened V by 3 bases and J by 0 bases, and 3 bases separated the two germline ends. CDR1 and CDR2 (germline): SQVTM, ANQGSEA. The CDR3 DNA reads TGCAGCGTTGACTCCTCTGGGGCCAACGTCCTGACTTTC. This encodes CSVDSSGANVLTF.

On this clonotype itself: Relative to the germline gene, one junction end is altered; a read error may explain this. CDR3 bases: TGCAGCGTTGAACATCCAGACAGGGGGGGCTATGGCTATACCTTC. This translates into CSVEHPDRGGYGYTF. V is TRBV29-1 and J is TRBJ1-2; 9 positions agree with TRBD1. Germline lookup yields CDR1 SQVTM and CDR2 ANQGSEA. The CDR3 sequence is 15 residues long. The full variable domain, with the rest looked up from reference TRBV29-1 and TRBJ1-2, is SAVISQKPSRDICQRGTSLTIQCQVDSQVTMMFWYRQQPGQSLTLIATANQGSEATYESGFVIDKFPISRPNLTFSTLTVSNMSPEDSSIYLCSVEHPDRGGYGYTFGSGTRLTVV.

This clonotype was counted between two and nine times. Here the CDR3 DNA reads TGCGCCAGCAGCTTGGAACGGACTAGCGGTGGCGATGAGCAGTTCTTC. This sequence encodes CASSLERTSGGDEQFF. The J gene is TRBJ2-1, the V gene TRBV5-1; the match to TRBD2 covers 10 bases. The CDR3 spans 16 residues. V dropped 0 bases and J dropped 8; count of bases not matched to a gene: 8. Per germline, CDR1 SGHRS and CDR2 YFSETQ. Based on the CDR3 plus reference TRBV5-1 and TRBJ2-1, the full variable domain is KAGVTQTPRYLIKTRGQQVTLSCSPISGHRSVSWYQQTPGQGLQFLFEYFSETQRNKGNFPGRFSGRQFSNSRSEMNVSTLELGDSALYLCASSLERTSGGDEQFFGPGTRLTVL.

This clonotype occurred many times. This sequence joins TRBV4-1 and TRBJ1-1; 7 nucleotides match TRBD1. Germline trimming cut 4 bases from V and 2 bases from J; bases unmatched to any gene: 4. This CDR3 contains 14 residues. Germline values: CDR1 MGHRA, CDR2 YSYEKL. In DNA, the CDR3 is TGCGCCAGCAGCCGGGACAGACTTAACACTGAAGCTTTCTTT. It translates to CASSRDRLNTEAFF.

By share, this clonotype counts as medium-sized. The chain couples TRBV6-1 to TRBJ2-7; D might be TRBD1 or TRBD2, each matching 7 bases. The CDR3 loop spans 13 amino acids. The V end was cut by 8 bases, the J end by 2 bases, with 13 bases between. Germline V gene data show CDR1 as MNHNS and CDR2 as SASEGT. In nucleotides, the CDR3 is TGTGCCAGCGGGAGGGACAGACCCTACGAGCAGTACTTC. Translating it yields CASGRDRPYEQYF.

The chain recombines TRBV4-2 with TRBJ2-3; D unresolved. Germline-derived CDR1 and CDR2 are LGHNA and YNFKEQ. V lost 0 bases, J lost 5 bases, and 12 bases lay in between. The CDR3 spans 15 residues. CDR3 sequence (DNA): TGTGCCAGCAGCCAAGAAGGCGGAAACTTAGATACGCAGTATTTT. This sequence encodes CASSQEGGNLDTQYF.

The J gene is TRBJ1-5, the V gene TRBV30; D is undetermined. Germline V gives CDR1 GTSNPN, CDR2 SVGIG (reference sequence). V was clipped by 2 bases and J by 2 bases, with 10 bases between them. The CDR3 totals 14 residues. The CDR3 region is CAWSQALGNQPQHF. CDR3 sequence (DNA): TGTGCCTGGAGTCAAGCCTTAGGCAATCAGCCCCAGCATTTT.